The clone carrying this T cell receptor beta chain was counted at least ten times. What it recognizes is unknown. The data belong to a study of cytotoxic CD8 clonotypes in ibrutinib-treated CLL. Genomic DNA for TCR beta libraries, roughly 2 micrograms, came from cryopreserved PBMCs. The method was immunoSEQ multiplex PCR; TCRdb's version includes in-frame clones alone and lacks a portion of them. The table lists about 89,000 clones, roughly 80% of them singletons. The CDR3 is 15 amino acids. The V and J ends lost 4 bases and 2 bases respectively, with 14 bases between them. CDR1 and CDR2 from the germline V gene are MGHRA and YSYEKL. General study results and limits: Clonality was higher at ibrutinib response and returned toward baseline at progression.

The J gene is TRBJ1-1, the V gene TRBV4-1; D is possibly TRBD1 (5 bases). This sequence was found in a human donor with chronic lymphocytic leukemia. This specimen consisted of PBMCs, obtained after 12 months of ibrutinib treatment. The CDR3 spells CASSRPGAANTEAFF. The CDR3 bases are TGCGCCAGCAGCCGTCCTGGGGCAGCAAACACTGAAGCTTTCTTT.